This T cell receptor beta chain was sequenced during a study of OX40 agonist ivuxolimab in advanced cancers. The junction had 6 bases not matched to a gene; V was cut back by 7 bases and J by 5 bases. Looked up from germline, CDR1 is LNHDA and CDR2 is SQIVND (reference sequence). CDR3 length equals 15 residues. Sequencing used immunoSEQ multiplex PCR; TCRdb keeps in-frame clones, though not all of them. Of about 79,000 clones in the sample, over 70% were seen once. The chain uses TRBV19 and TRBJ1-5, with 12 bases matching TRBD1. The specimen was CD4+ or CD8+ T cells sorted from blood, collected in a trial of the OX40 agonist ivuxolimab. The source is an adult with an advanced solid tumor such as melanoma, head and neck, liver or kidney cancer. The CDR3 bases are TGTGCCAGTATGTCGGGACAGGGGGCCTATCAGCCCCAGCATTTT. Translated: CASMSGQGAYQPQHF.